These T cell receptor beta chains were read from a single sample in a study of blood T cell repertoires in COVID-19. The data were produced by immunoSEQ multiplex PCR, yet TCRdb's version contains in-frame clones alone and is incomplete. The sample has 90,000 to 150,000 clones, over 60% seen once. The sample comprised peripheral blood. These receptors were obtained from a woman over 75 with acute or convalescent COVID-19. CDR3s include the opening cysteine and the closing phenylalanine or tryptophan. D genes are given only for firm matches. Only some rows state a clone size, as once, few, many or a class for expanded clones.

J,size,D,V,CDR3,DNA
TRBJ2-5,.,TRBD1,TRBV7-2,CASSLDRGQETQYF,TGTGCCAGCAGCTTAGACAGGGGACAAGAGACCCAGTACTTC
TRBJ1-1,.,.,TRBV6-5,CASSYSRGRAFF,TGTGCCAGCAGTTACTCCAGGGGCCGGGCTTTCTTT
TRBJ1-3,.,.,TRBV1,CTSSHSPHSGNTIYF,TGCACCAGCAGCCATTCTCCACACTCTGGAAACACCATATATTTT
TRBJ2-2,.,TRBD1,TRBV18,CASSDPGQGNTGELFF,TGTGCCAGCTCGGATCCGGGACAGGGGAACACCGGGGAGCTGTTTTTT
TRBJ1-6,.,.,TRBV28,CASSDQVSSLHF,TGTGCCAGCAGTGACCAGGTTTCGTCCCTCCACTTT
TRBJ2-5,.,TRBD1,TRBV9,CASSVEGGQSPWETQYF,TGTGCCAGCAGCGTAGAAGGGGGACAGAGCCCTTGGGAGACCCAGTACTTC
TRBJ2-7,few,TRBD1,TRBV7-8,CASSSYRDRAYEQYF,TGTGCCAGCAGCTCTTACCGGGACAGGGCTTACGAGCAGTACTTC
TRBJ1-6,.,.,TRBV6-1,CASSEAVANNSPLHF,TGTGCCAGCAGTGAAGCGGTGGCAAATAATTCACCCCTCCACTTT
TRBJ1-4,few,.,TRBV2,CASSVGQGQKLFF,TGTGCCAGCAGTGTTGGGCAGGGGCAAAAACTGTTTTTT
TRBJ2-5,.,TRBD2,TRBV6-2/TRBV6-3,CASSSASGGQETQYF,TGTGCCAGCAGTTCAGCTAGCGGGGGCCAAGAGACCCAGTACTTC
TRBJ1-2,few,TRBD1,TRBV19,CASSITRGLARYYGYTF,TGTGCCAGTAGTATTACTAGGGGGCTCGCCCGATACTATGGCTACACCTTC
TRBJ1-2,once,TRBD1,TRBV5-1,CASSGGTGESYNYGYTF,TGCGCCAGCAGCGGTGGGACAGGGGAAAGTTATAACTATGGCTACACCTTC
TRBJ2-1,.,.,TRBV28,CASSDRTARYNEQFF,TGTGCCAGCAGTGACAGAACCGCCCGCTACAATGAGCAGTTCTTC
TRBJ2-3,.,TRBD1,TRBV4-1,CASSTERTGASTDTQYF,TGCGCCAGCAGCACTGAGAGGACAGGGGCTAGCACAGATACGCAGTATTTT
TRBJ1-1,.,.,TRBV18,CASSLGYEAFF,TGTGCCAGCTCACTCGGGTATGAAGCTTTCTTT
TRBJ1-4,.,TRBD1,TRBV28,CASRTRTGGRKLFF,TGTGCCAGCAGGACGAGGACAGGGGGCAGAAAACTGTTTTTT
TRBJ2-7,.,.,TRBV11-1,CASSSRQKDEQYF,TGTGCCAGCAGCTCGAGACAGAAGGACGAGCAGTACTTC
TRBJ1-2,.,.,TRBV7-3,CASSLTQGGRYTF,TGTGCCAGCAGCTTGACACAGGGTGGCCGCTACACCTTC
TRBJ2-2,.,.,TRBV19,CASSVQGTGELFF,TGTGCCAGTAGTGTCCAGGGTACCGGGGAGCTGTTTTTT
TRBJ2-1,.,.,TRBV30,CAWSVRRELQHEQFF,TGTGCCTGGAGTGTCAGGCGGGAACTTCAACATGAGCAGTTCTTC
TRBJ1-5,.,TRBD1,TRBV19,CASSMRTGGPGQPQHF,TGTGCCAGTAGTATGAGAACAGGGGGACCTGGGCAGCCCCAGCATTTT
TRBJ2-5,.,TRBD1,TRBV9,CASSARDRAETQYF,TGTGCCAGCAGCGCTCGGGACAGGGCAGAGACCCAGTACTTC
TRBJ1-5,.,TRBD1,TRBV2,CASSNTGVSNQPQHF,TGTGCCAGCAGTAACACAGGGGTAAGCAATCAGCCCCAGCATTTT
TRBJ2-3,.,TRBD2,TRBV5-1,CASSLRDYLTDTQYF,TGCGCCAGCAGCTTGAGGGACTACCTCACAGATACGCAGTATTTT
TRBJ1-6,.,.,TRBV4-2,CASSQVTGHSSYNSPLHF,TGTGCCAGCAGCCAAGTAACAGGGCATAGCTCCTATAATTCACCCCTCCACTTT
TRBJ2-2,.,.,TRBV24-1,CATSDNRLWTGELFF,TGTGCCACCAGTGACAACAGACTATGGACCGGGGAGCTGTTTTTT
TRBJ2-5,.,TRBD2,TRBV5-4,CASSVGTSGEETQYF,TGTGCCAGCAGCGTAGGGACTAGCGGGGAAGAGACCCAGTACTTC
TRBJ2-7,.,.,TRBV5-4,CASSLDGSGEQYF,TGTGCCAGCAGCTTGGACGGTTCGGGGGAGCAGTACTTC
TRBJ1-1,.,TRBD1,TRBV18,CASSRDRAPLNTEAFF,TGTGCCAGCTCACGCGACAGGGCGCCTTTGAACACTGAAGCTTTCTTT
TRBJ1-1,.,.,TRBV5-5,CASSPGVDNTEAFF,TGTGCCAGCAGCCCGGGTGTCGACAACACTGAAGCTTTCTTT
TRBJ1-1,.,.,TRBV6-5,CASLRGGGMNTEAFF,TGTGCCAGCCTTAGGGGCGGGGGGATGAACACTGAAGCTTTCTTT
TRBJ1-4,.,TRBD1,TRBV19,CASRRQGMNEKLFF,TGTGCCAGTAGGAGACAGGGGATGAATGAAAAACTGTTTTTT
TRBJ2-3,.,TRBD2,TRBV24-1,CATGEGSGSGDTQYF,TGTGCCACTGGAGAGGGGAGCGGGAGTGGAGATACGCAGTATTTT
TRBJ2-1,.,TRBD1,TRBV4-1,CASSQPGQGTYNEQFF,TGCGCCAGCAGCCAACCGGGACAGGGGACCTACAATGAGCAGTTCTTC
TRBJ1-5,.,.,TRBV4-2,CASSQDMYGPQHF,TGTGCCAGCAGCCAAGATATGTACGGGCCCCAGCATTTT
TRBJ2-7,.,.,TRBV4-1,CASSQVDRSYEQYF,TGCGCCAGCAGCCAAGTTGACAGGTCCTACGAGCAGTACTTC
TRBJ2-1,.,.,TRBV9,CASSVGSRDDEQFF,TGTGCCAGCAGCGTAGGATCCAGGGATGATGAGCAGTTCTTC
TRBJ2-5,.,TRBD1,TRBV5-1,CASSPMDRSETQYF,TGCGCCAGCAGCCCTATGGACAGGTCTGAGACCCAGTACTTC
TRBJ2-3,.,TRBD2,TRBV6-6,CASTIEAGGSNTQYF,TGTGCCAGCACCATAGAGGCGGGGGGGAGCAATACGCAGTATTTT
TRBJ1-3,once,.,TRBV28,CASSTSFVEANTIYF,TGTGCCAGCAGCACGTCCTTTGTGGAGGCGAACACCATATATTTT
TRBJ2-5,.,TRBD1,TRBV30,CAWSRQGLETQYF,TGTGCCTGGAGTCGACAGGGTTTGGAGACCCAGTACTTC
TRBJ1-1,.,.,TRBV19,CASSSLRENTEAFF,TGTGCCAGTAGTAGTCTAAGAGAGAACACTGAAGCTTTCTTT